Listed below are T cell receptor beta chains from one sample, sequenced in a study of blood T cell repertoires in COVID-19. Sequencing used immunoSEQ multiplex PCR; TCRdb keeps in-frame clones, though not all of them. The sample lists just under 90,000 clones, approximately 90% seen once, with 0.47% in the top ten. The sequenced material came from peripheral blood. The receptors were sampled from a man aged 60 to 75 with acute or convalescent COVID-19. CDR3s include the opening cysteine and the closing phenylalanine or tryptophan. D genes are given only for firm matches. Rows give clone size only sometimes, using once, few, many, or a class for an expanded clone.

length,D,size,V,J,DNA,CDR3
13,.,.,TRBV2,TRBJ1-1,TGTGCCAGCAGTGTAGGAGAAGTCACTGAAGCTTTCTTT,CASSVGEVTEAFF
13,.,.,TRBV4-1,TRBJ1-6,TGCGCCAGCAGCCAAGTACTGGATTCACCCCTCCACTTT,CASSQVLDSPLHF
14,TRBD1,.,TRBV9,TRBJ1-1,TGTGCCAGCAGCTTTGACAGGGGAGACACTGAAGCTTTCTTT,CASSFDRGDTEAFF
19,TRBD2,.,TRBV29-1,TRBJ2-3,TGCAGCGTTGTTTCACAGCGGGAGGTTGAGGGGAGAGGCGCAGATACGCAGTATTTT,CSVVSQREVEGRGADTQYF
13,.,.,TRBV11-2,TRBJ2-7,TGTGCCAGCAGTCAGGGCCTACCCTACGAGCAGTACTTC,CASSQGLPYEQYF
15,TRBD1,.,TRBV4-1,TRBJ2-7,TGCGCCAGCAGCCAAGGGACAGGGGGTCCGGACGAGCAGTACTTC,CASSQGTGGPDEQYF
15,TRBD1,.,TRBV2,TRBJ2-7,TGTGCCAGCAAATCCACAGGGGGCATCTCCTACGAGCAGTACTTC,CASKSTGGISYEQYF
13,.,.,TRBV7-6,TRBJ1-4,TGTGCCAGCAGCTGGACACAGTATGAAAAACTGTTTTTT,CASSWTQYEKLFF
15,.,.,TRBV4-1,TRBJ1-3,TGCGCCAGCAGCCAAGAGGCTGGGCTCGGAAACACCATATATTTT,CASSQEAGLGNTIYF
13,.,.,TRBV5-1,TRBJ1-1,TGCGCCAGCAGCTTAAGGGGAGGTACTGAAGCTTTCTTT,CASSLRGGTEAFF
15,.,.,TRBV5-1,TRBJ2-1,TGCGCCAGCAGCTTGCAACTAGAGACCTACAATGAGCAGTTCTTC,CASSLQLETYNEQFF
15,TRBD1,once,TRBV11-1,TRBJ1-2,TGTGCCAGCACCCCCGGGACAGGGGAAGCCTATGGCTACACCTTC,CASTPGTGEAYGYTF
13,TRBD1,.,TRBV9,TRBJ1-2,TGTGCCAGCAGCCGGGACAGGCCCAGTGGCTACACCTTC,CASSRDRPSGYTF
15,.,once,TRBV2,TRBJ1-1,TGTGCCAGCATTCAGTCTGGACGGGAGAACACTGAAGCTTTCTTT,CASIQSGRENTEAFF
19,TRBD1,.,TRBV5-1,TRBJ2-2,TGCGCCAGCAGCTTAAGGGGACAGGGGTCGGGGACGAACACCGGGGAGCTGTTTTTT,CASSLRGQGSGTNTGELFF